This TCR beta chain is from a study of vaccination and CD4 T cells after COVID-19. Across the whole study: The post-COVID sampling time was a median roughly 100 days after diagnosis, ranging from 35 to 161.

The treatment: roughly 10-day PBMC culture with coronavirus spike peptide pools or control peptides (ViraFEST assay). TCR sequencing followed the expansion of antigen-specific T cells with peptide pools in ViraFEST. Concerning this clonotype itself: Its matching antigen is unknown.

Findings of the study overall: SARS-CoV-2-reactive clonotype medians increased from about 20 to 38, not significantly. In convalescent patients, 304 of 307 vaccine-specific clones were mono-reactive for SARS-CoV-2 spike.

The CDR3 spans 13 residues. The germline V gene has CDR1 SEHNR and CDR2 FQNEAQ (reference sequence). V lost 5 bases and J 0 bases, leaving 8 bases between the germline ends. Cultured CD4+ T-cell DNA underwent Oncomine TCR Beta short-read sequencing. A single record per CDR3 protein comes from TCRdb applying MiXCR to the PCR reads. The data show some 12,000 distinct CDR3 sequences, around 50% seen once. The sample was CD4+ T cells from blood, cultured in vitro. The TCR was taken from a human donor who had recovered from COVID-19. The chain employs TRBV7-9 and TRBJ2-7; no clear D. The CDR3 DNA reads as TGTGCCAGCAGCCAAAGAAGCTCCTACGAGCAGTACTTC. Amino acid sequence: CASSQRSSYEQYF.